The 2 T cell receptor beta chains below were found in one sample sequenced in a study of cytomegalovirus exposure and HLA in healthy donors. It was with 60 Vbeta and 13 Jbeta primers that the PCR ran. Method: immunoSEQ multiplex PCR; TCRdb's copy keeps in-frame clones and lacks some. The sample yields 150,000 to 200,000 clones, of which the top ten take up roughly 1.3%. Sequencing was performed on PBMCs. All receptors derive from a woman aged 55-75 years in good health and CMV-seronegative.

The genes are TRBV4-3 and TRBJ1-1, with 7 nucleotides matching TRBD1. This CDR3 comprises 16 residues. J lost 8 bases, V lost 0 bases, and 12 bases had no gene match. From germline, CDR1 is LGHNA and CDR2 YSLEER. CDR3 nucleotides: TGCGCCAGCAGCCAAGATCTGGGGACAGAGTTGTCCGAAGCTTTCTTT. Its protein is CASSQDLGTELSEAFF.

The CDR3 DNA follows: TGCGCCAGCAGCTTTGGGACAGAAACTCAGGAGCAGTTCTTC. It specifies CASSFGTETQEQFF. V gene TRBV5-1 combines with J gene TRBJ2-1, with 7 positions matching TRBD1. Germline loops: CDR1 SGHRS, CDR2 YFSETQ. V gave up 2 bases and J gave up 10 bases; unmatched junction bases: 9. This CDR3 is 14 amino acids long.